This paragraph covers one T cell receptor (beta chain) sequence. The target antigen is unknown. Method: immunoSEQ multiplex PCR; TCRdb's copy keeps in-frame clones and lacks some. The data hold about 79,000 clones, with under 85% observed a single time. The record originates from a study of OX40 agonist ivuxolimab in advanced cancers. Study results and caveats: Low levels of normalized T-cell clonal expansion also appeared in some nonresponders. Among expanded peripheral T cells, antigen specificity went undetermined.

V shed 4 bases, J shed 4 bases, and the junction held 4 bases outside the gene matches. This CDR3 is built from 13 residues. Germline V gives CDR1 SGHRS, CDR2 YFSETQ. The gene calls are TRBV5-1 and TRBJ1-2; 7 bases line up with TRBD1. The clonotype was recovered from an adult with an advanced solid tumor such as melanoma, head and neck, liver or kidney cancer. The material sequenced was CD4+ or CD8+ T cells sorted from blood, taken in a trial of the OX40 agonist ivuxolimab. In nucleotides, the CDR3 is TGCGCCAGCAGCCCGGGACAGCTCTATGGCTACACCTTC. As protein: CASSPGQLYGYTF. Together with reference TRBV5-1 and TRBJ1-2, the CDR3 gives the full variable domain: KAGVTQTPRYLIKTRGQQVTLSCSPISGHRSVSWYQQTPGQGLQFLFEYFSETQRNKGNFPGRFSGRQFSNSRSEMNVSTLELGDSALYLCASSPGQLYGYTFGSGTRLTVV.